Following are 13 T cell receptor beta chains from one sample sequenced in a study of early T cells in non-severe SARS-CoV-2 infection. TCRdb reanalysed the 5' RACE reads using MiXCR and keeps one entry per CDR3 protein. This sample carries about 22,000 distinct CDR3 sequences, roughly 4.4% of them seen once, and the ten largest clones take around 20%. The sequenced sample consisted of whole blood. The source is an adult who was a healthcare worker with PCR-confirmed SARS-CoV-2 infection or an uninfected control (not recorded which).

This clonotype was detected ten times or more. The chain carries TRBV7-3 and TRBJ1-1; D remains ambiguous. The germline V gene encodes CDR1 SGHTA and CDR2 FQGTGA. Trimming removed 0 bases at V and 1 base at J, with 6 bases between. This CDR3 is built from 14 residues. The CDR3 is CASSLTPRNTEAFF. CDR3 bases: TGTGCCAGCAGCTTAACTCCGCGGAACACTGAAGCTTTCTTT. The full variable domain, its missing parts supplied by reference TRBV7-3 and TRBJ1-1, is GAGVSQTPSNKVTEKGKYVELRCDPISGHTALYWYRQSLGQGPEFLIYFQGTGAADDSGLPNDRFFAVRPEGSVSTLKIQRTERGDSAVYLCASSLTPRNTEAFFGQGTRLTVV.

This clonotype was observed many times. This sequence joins TRBV6-4 and TRBJ2-2, with 8 positions matching TRBD2. The V segment lost 3 bases and the J segment 5 bases; nucleotides outside the gene matches: 5. There are 15 residues in the CDR3. Germline CDR1 is MRHNA and CDR2 is SNTAGT. The DNA of the CDR3 is TGTGCCAGCAGTGATGCAGCGGGAGAAACCGGGGAGCTGTTTTTT. Translated: CASSDAAGETGELFF.

This clonotype has ten or more counts. The chain links TRBV7-2 to TRBJ1-2; 8 bases agree with TRBD1. The germline CDR1 and CDR2 sequences are SGHTA and FQGNSA. The V gene end was trimmed by 5 bases and the J gene end by 3 bases; junction bases not matched to a gene: 8. This CDR3 spans 15 amino acids. CDR3 DNA: TGTGCCAGCAGCCTGCGGACAGGGAGGGACTATGGCTACACCTTC. Translation gives CASSLRTGRDYGYTF.

The genes are TRBV12-3 or TRBV12-4 and TRBJ1-1, with D perhaps TRBD1 (6 bases). CDR3 length: 16 amino acids. Trimming pared 6 bases from V and 1 base from J, leaving 18 bases between. CDR3 in DNA: TGTGCCAGCAGCACTAAGGGGGGCCAGCGGAACACTGAAGCTTTCTTT. This translates into CASSTKGGQRNTEAFF.

This clonotype turned up a few times. The chain has TRBV14 and TRBJ2-1; D is ambiguous. V dropped 0 bases and J dropped 4 bases, with 10 bases sitting between them. Germline-derived CDR1 and CDR2 are SGHDN and FVKESK. This CDR3 has 15 amino acids. DNA for the CDR3: TGTGCCAGCAGCCAAGATTTGGGCCAGTACAATGAGCAGTTCTTC. This codes for CASSQDLGQYNEQFF.

This clonotype was counted only a few times. The rearrangement uses TRBV7-7 and TRBJ2-5, with D tentatively TRBD2 (6 bases). The V end was cut by 5 bases, the J end by 1 base, with 14 bases between. CDR1 and CDR2 (germline): SSHAT, FNYEAQ (reference sequence). The CDR3 length is 15 residues. CDR3 residues: CASSHIGTSQETQYF. The CDR3 DNA sequence: TGTGCCAGCAGCCACATCGGGACTTCCCAAGAGACCCAGTACTTC.

This clonotype was seen only a few times. The CDR3: CASSIRQGVRGYNEQFF. Here the CDR3 DNA reads TGTGCCAGCAGCATCAGACAGGGGGTGAGAGGCTACAATGAGCAGTTCTTC. This sequence joins TRBV9 and TRBJ2-1, with TRBD1 matching over 9 bases. Germline V lookup: CDR1 SGDLS, CDR2 YYNGEE. The CDR3 spans 17 residues. Losses at the gene ends were 4 bases for V and 3 bases for J; bases not matched to a gene: 11.

The chain combines TRBV5-4 with TRBJ2-1; D unresolved. The CDR3 has 15 residues. Germline V gene sequence: CDR1 SGHNT, CDR2 YYREEE (reference sequence). The V gene lost 4 bases and the J gene lost 0 bases, with 11 bases spanning the gap. CDR3 amino acids: CASSQDSRSYNEQFF. For the CDR3, the DNA is TGTGCCAGCAGCCAAGATAGTCGCTCCTACAATGAGCAGTTCTTC. Looking up the rest from reference TRBV5-4 and TRBJ2-1 gives the full variable domain: ETGVTQSPTHLIKTRGQQVTLRCSSQSGHNTVSWYQQALGQGPQFIFQYYREEENGRGNFPPRFSGLQFPNYSSELNVNALELDDSALYLCASSQDSRSYNEQFFGPGTRLTVL.

This clonotype was observed at least ten times. The junction differs from germline at one of its ends, possibly a read error. The chain links TRBV30 to TRBJ2-7, with 7 bases aligning to TRBD1. The CDR3 has 14 residues. CDR1 and CDR2 from the germline V gene are GTSNPN and SVGIG (reference sequence). CDR3 DNA: TGTGCCTGGAGTTTTGGGACAGACGTCCCGCCGGAGAGATTC. Translation gives CAWSFGTDVPPERF.

The table lists this clonotype with many counts. The gene calls are TRBV18 and TRBJ2-7; D call uncertain. The V gene lost 4 bases and the J gene lost 3 bases, with 13 bases spanning the gap. There are 14 residues in the CDR3. From germline, CDR1 is KGHSH and CDR2 LQKENI. CDR3 amino acids: CASSLSSWGYEQYF. The CDR3 coding sequence is TGTGCCAGCTCACTCTCCTCGTGGGGCTACGAGCAGTACTTC.

This clonotype was seen at least ten times. The chain joins TRBV7-3 to TRBJ2-6; no firm D call. The germline V gene encodes CDR1 SGHTA and CDR2 FQGTGA. Trimming left V 5 bases short and J 2 bases short, with 7 bases between. There are 14 residues in the CDR3. The CDR3 sequence is CASSPRTGANVLTF. Here the CDR3 DNA reads TGTGCCAGCAGCCCAAGGACTGGGGCCAACGTCCTGACTTTC.

The table lists this clonotype with many counts. The chain carries TRBV6-2 or TRBV6-3 and TRBJ1-1; D is unclear. This CDR3 contains 12 residues. The ends were cut back, 10 bases at V and 0 bases at J, with 9 bases in the middle. CDR1 is MNHEY, CDR2 SVGEGT, per germline. In nucleotides, the CDR3 is TGTGCCACCACCAGGATGAACACTGAAGCTTTCTTT. This sequence encodes CATTRMNTEAFF.

The chain employs TRBV3-1 and TRBJ1-4; no firm D call. Germline V gene data show CDR1 as LGHDT and CDR2 as YNNKEL (reference sequence). The CDR3 covers 14 residues. V lost 3 bases to trimming and J lost 7 bases, with 12 bases between them. The DNA of the CDR3 is TGTGCCAGCAGCCAGGGCCCGGGTGGTGAAAAACTGTTTTTT. Translating it yields CASSQGPGGEKLFF. The whole variable domain, remainder taken from reference TRBV3-1 and TRBJ1-4, is DTAVSQTPKYLVTQMGNDKSIKCEQNLGHDTMYWYKQDSKKFLKIMFSYNNKELIINETVPNRFSPKSPDKAHLNLHINSLELGDSAVYFCASSQGPGGEKLFFGSGTQLSVL.